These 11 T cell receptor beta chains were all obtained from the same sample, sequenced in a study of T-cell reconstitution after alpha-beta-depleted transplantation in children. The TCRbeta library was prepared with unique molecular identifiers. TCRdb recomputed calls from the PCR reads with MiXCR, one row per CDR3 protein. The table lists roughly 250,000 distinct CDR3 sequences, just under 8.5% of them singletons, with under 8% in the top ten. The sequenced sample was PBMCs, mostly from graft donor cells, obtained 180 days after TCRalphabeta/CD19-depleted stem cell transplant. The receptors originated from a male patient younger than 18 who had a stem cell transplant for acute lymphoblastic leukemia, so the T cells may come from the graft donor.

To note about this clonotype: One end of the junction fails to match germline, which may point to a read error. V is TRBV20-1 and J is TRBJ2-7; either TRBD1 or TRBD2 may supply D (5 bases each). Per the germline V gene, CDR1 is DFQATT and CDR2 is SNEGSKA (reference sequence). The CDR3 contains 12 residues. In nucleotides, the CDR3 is TGCAGTGCTAGAGGGGGCGACTACGAGCGGTACTTC. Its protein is CSARGGDYERYF.

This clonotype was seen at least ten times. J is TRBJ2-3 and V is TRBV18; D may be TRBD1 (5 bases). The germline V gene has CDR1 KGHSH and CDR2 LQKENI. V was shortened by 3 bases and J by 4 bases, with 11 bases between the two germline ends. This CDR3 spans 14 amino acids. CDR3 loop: CASSPPRAPDTQYF. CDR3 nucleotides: TGTGCCAGCTCACCCCCCAGGGCGCCAGATACGCAGTATTTT.

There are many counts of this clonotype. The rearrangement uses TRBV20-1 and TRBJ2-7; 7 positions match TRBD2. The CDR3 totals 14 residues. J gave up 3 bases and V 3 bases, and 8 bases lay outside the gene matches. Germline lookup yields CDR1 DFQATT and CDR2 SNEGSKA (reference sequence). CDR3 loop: CSASRAGRGYEQYF. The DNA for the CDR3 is TGCAGTGCTAGTCGGGCAGGGAGGGGCTACGAGCAGTACTTC.

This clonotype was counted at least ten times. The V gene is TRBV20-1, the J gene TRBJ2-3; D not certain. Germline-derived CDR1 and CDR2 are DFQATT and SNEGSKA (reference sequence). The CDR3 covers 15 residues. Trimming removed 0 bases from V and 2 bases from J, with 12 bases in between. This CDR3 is CSARDRRSDTDTQYF. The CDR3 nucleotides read TGCAGTGCTAGAGATCGTCGGTCCGACACAGATACGCAGTATTTT.

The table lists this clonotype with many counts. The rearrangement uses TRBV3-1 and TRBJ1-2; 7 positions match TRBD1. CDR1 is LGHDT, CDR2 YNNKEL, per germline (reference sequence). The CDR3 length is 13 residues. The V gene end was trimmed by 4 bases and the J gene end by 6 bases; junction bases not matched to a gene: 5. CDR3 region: CASSRRDRDGYTF. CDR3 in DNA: TGTGCCAGCAGCCGCCGGGACAGAGATGGCTACACCTTC.

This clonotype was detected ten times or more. The CDR3 DNA follows: TGTGCCAGCAGTTACTACACCGGGGAGCTGTTTTTT. This encodes CASSYYTGELFF. The V gene is TRBV6-5, the J gene TRBJ2-2; no reliable D call. Looked up from germline, CDR1 is MNHEY and CDR2 is SVGAGI. The ends were cut back, 1 base at V and 3 bases at J, with 0 bases in the middle. The CDR3 consists of 12 residues.

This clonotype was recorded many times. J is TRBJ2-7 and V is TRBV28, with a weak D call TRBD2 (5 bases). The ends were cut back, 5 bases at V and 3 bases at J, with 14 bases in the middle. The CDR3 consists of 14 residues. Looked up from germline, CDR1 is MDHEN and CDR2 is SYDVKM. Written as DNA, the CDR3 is TGTGCCAGCAGTCCGAGGGATCAGGACTACGAGCAGTACTTC. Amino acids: CASSPRDQDYEQYF.

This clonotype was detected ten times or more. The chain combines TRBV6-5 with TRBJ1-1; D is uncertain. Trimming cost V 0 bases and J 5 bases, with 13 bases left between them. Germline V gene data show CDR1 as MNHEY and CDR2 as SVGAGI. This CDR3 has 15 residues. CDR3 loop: CASSYSRWGLTEAFF. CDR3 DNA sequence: TGTGCCAGCAGTTACTCGCGTTGGGGTTTGACTGAAGCTTTCTTT.

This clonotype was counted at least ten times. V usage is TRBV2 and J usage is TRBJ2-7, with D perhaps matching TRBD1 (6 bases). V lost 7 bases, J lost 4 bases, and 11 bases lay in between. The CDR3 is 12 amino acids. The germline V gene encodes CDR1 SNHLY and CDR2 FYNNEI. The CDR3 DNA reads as TGTGCCAGCATGAAACAGGGTTACGAGCAGTACTTC. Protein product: CASMKQGYEQYF.

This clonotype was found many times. This CDR3 reads CASSLRQGRETQYF. As DNA, the CDR3 is TGTGCCAGCAGTTTACGACAGGGGCGAGAGACCCAGTACTTC. J is TRBJ2-5 and V is TRBV12-3 or TRBV12-4; 8 nucleotides match TRBD1. This CDR3 region has 14 residues. V lost 2 bases, J lost 4 bases, and 3 bases stayed unmatched.

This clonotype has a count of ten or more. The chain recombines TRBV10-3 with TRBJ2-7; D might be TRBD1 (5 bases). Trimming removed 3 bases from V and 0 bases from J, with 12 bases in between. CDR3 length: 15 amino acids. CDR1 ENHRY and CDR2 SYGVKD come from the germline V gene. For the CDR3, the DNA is TGTGCCATCAGTGACAAGGGGTTCAGCTCCTACGAGCAGTACTTC. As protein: CAISDKGFSSYEQYF.